This T cell receptor (beta chain) was obtained from a study of tumor-infiltrating lymphocytes in localized non-small cell lung cancer. Sequenced by immunoSEQ multiplex PCR; TCRdb stores in-frame clones only, minus some. The sample yields about 5,500 clones, roughly four fifths seen once. Regarding this clone: What it recognizes is unknown.

Study-wide results and caveats: Technical variation could not be separated from intratumor heterogeneity here.

Per the germline V gene, CDR1 is LNHDA and CDR2 is SQIVND (reference sequence). CDR3 length: 15 amino acids. With 5 bases removed from V and 7 bases from J, the gap between germline ends came to 17 bases. The chain links TRBV19 to TRBJ1-4; weak D call: TRBD1 (6 bases). The receptor comes from a human donor with non-small cell lung cancer. Input material: lung tumor tissue. DNA for the CDR3: TGTGCCAGTAGTCCAAGGGGGACAATGGCTGAAAAACTGTTTTTT. Translation gives CASSPRGTMAEKLFF.